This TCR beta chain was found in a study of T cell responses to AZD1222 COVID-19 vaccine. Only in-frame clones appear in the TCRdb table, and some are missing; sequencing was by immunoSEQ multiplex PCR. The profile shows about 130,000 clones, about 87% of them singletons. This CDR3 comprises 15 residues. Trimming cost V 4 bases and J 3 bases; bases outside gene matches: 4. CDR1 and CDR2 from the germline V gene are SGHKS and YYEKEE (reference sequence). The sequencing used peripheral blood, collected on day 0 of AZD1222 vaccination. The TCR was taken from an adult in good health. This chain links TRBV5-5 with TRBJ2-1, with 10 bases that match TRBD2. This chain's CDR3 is CASSLIAGGYNEQFF. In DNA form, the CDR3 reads TGTGCCAGCAGCCTTATAGCGGGGGGCTACAATGAGCAGTTCTTC. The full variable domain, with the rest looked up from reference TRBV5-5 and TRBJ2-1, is DAGVTQSPTHLIKTRGQQVTLRCSPISGHKSVSWYQQVLGQGPQFIFQYYEKEERGRGNFPDRFSARQFPNYSSELNVNALLLGDSALYLCASSLIAGGYNEQFFGPGTRLTVL.